This T cell receptor (beta chain) was sequenced during a study of T-cell memory formation after mild COVID-19. Points from the study as a whole: Clones shrinking between day 15 and 85 showed a balanced CD4/CD8 split, and those that grew later tilted toward CD4+. Among contracting clones, CD4+ were mainly CM/EM and CD8+ enriched in EMRA. Day 37-peaking second-wave clones had unconfirmed SARS-CoV-2 specificity.

With constant-segment primers, 5'RACE yielded cDNA libraries of TCR alpha and TCR beta that carried sample barcodes and UMIs. Each CDR3 protein is one row after TCRdb ran MiXCR on the 5' RACE reads. Of 350,000 to 500,000 distinct CDR3 sequences in the sample, over 15% were seen once. This clonotype has a handful of counts. What it binds is unknown. The V gene's germline CDR1 is DFQATT and CDR2 SNEGSKA (reference sequence). The germline V and J ends were trimmed by 3 bases and 3 bases, with 12 bases remaining between them. The CDR3 covers 14 residues. The material sequenced was PBMCs or a T cell subset sorted from them (not recorded which). The clonotype was recovered from a man aged 18 to 30 who had mild COVID-19 (a few samples of this study predate the infection). Cell type and time point are not known. This chain links TRBV20-1 with TRBJ2-4; TRBD2 might be the D (7 bases). CDR3: CSASEGGDKNIQYF. The DNA of the CDR3 is TGCAGTGCTAGCGAGGGGGGGGACAAAAACATTCAGTACTTC.